This T cell receptor (beta chain) emerged from a study of blood T cell repertoires in COVID-19. Overall study context: COVID-19 samples from acute and convalescent phases originated in the United States, Italy and Spain.

This CDR3 is built from 15 residues. The germline CDR1 and CDR2 sequences are MNHEY and SMNVEV (reference sequence). Losses at the gene ends were 5 bases for V and 2 bases for J; bases not matched to a gene: 6. The table came from immunoSEQ multiplex PCR; TCRdb's copy has only in-frame clones and leaves some out. Here the sample spans 100,000 to 150,000 clones, 87% being singletons. The clonotype originates from a woman aged 55-75 years with acute or convalescent COVID-19. This chain joins TRBV27 and TRBJ1-3; 7 bases match TRBD1. The sample consisted of peripheral blood. The CDR3 sequence is CASSPTGVAGNTIYF. The CDR3 nucleotides read TGTGCCAGCAGTCCAACAGGGGTGGCTGGAAACACCATATATTTT.